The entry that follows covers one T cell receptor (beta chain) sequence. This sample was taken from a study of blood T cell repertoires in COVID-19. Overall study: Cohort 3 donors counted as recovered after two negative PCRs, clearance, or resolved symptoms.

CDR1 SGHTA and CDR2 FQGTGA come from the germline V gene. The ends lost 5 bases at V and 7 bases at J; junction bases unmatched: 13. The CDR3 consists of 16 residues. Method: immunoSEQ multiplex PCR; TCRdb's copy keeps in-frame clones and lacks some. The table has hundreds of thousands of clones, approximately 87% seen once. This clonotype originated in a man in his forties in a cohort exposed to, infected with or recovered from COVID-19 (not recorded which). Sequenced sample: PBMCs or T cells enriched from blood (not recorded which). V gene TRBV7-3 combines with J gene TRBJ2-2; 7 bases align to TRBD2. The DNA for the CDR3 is TGTGCCAGCAGCCCAGCCGTCACGGGAGGCCTCGGGGAGCTGTTTTTT. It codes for CASSPAVTGGLGELFF. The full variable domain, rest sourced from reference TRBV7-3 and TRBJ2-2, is GAGVSQTPSNKVTEKGKYVELRCDPISGHTALYWYRQSLGQGPEFLIYFQGTGAADDSGLPNDRFFAVRPEGSVSTLKIQRTERGDSAVYLCASSPAVTGGLGELFFGEGSRLTVL.